The 12 T cell receptor beta chains below were found in one sample sequenced in a study of blood T cell repertoires in COVID-19. Clones were sequenced by immunoSEQ multiplex PCR, and TCRdb holds only the in-frame ones, with some missing. The sample has roughly 290,000 clones; approximately 85% are singletons. The sample consisted of PBMCs or T cells enriched from blood (not recorded which). The receptors originated from a man aged 25 to 40 who had recovered from COVID-19.

Only one count was recorded for this clone. Other nucleotide sequences in the sample specify the same CDR3. The chain combines TRBV7-2 with TRBJ1-5; D may be TRBD1 (5 bases). The length of the CDR3 is 14 residues. Trimming cost V 0 bases and J 4 bases, with 7 bases left between them. From germline, CDR1 is SGHTA and CDR2 FQGNSA. CDR3 coding DNA: TGTGCCAGCAGCTTAGCCGGGGGAAATCAGCCCCAGCATTTT. This gives the protein CASSLAGGNQPQHF.

The V call is TRBV18, the J call TRBJ1-6, with unresolved D. CDR3 length equals 13 residues. CDR1 is KGHSH, CDR2 LQKENI, per germline. The V end was cut by 2 bases, the J end by 13 bases, with 12 bases between. The DNA for the CDR3 is TGTGCCAGCTCACCAGCATCGAGTTCTCCCCTCCACTTT. Its protein is CASSPASSSPLHF.

This clone is a singleton in its sample. The chain links TRBV7-6 to TRBJ1-3; 9 bases line up with TRBD1. Germline V lookup: CDR1 SGHVS, CDR2 FNYEAQ. This CDR3 is built from 16 residues. V lost 1 base and J lost 4; bases outside the gene matches: 5. CDR3 DNA: TGTGCCAGCAGCTTAGGGGACAGGGCTTTCGGAAACACCATATATTTT. Its protein product is CASSLGDRAFGNTIYF.

The rearrangement uses TRBV10-3 and TRBJ1-1; 7 bases agree with TRBD1. Germline CDR1 is ENHRY and CDR2 is SYGVKD. V trimming: 6 bases; J trimming: 0 bases; junction bases outside the gene matches: 10. This CDR3 contains 16 residues. In DNA form, the CDR3 reads TGTGCCATCAGGACCGGGACAGACTTCATGAACACTGAAGCTTTCTTT. It encodes CAIRTGTDFMNTEAFF.

J is TRBJ1-6 and V is TRBV7-2; TRBD1 matches 8 bases. Germline V lookup: CDR1 SGHTA, CDR2 FQGNSA. After removal of 8 bases from V and 9 bases from J, the junction contained 6 bases not matched to a gene. CDR3 length: 13 amino acids. This chain's CDR3 is CASCTGGFSPLHF. The CDR3 DNA reads TGTGCCAGCTGCACAGGGGGTTTTTCACCCCTCCACTTT.

The chain uses TRBV2 and TRBJ2-7; D possibly corresponds to TRBD1 (6 bases). V was pared by 7 bases and J by 3 bases, with 13 bases between. The CDR3 contains 13 residues. Germline CDR1 SNHLY, CDR2 FYNNEI. Here the CDR3 reads CASNWVDSYEQYF. In DNA, the CDR3 is TGTGCCAGCAATTGGGTGGACAGCTACGAGCAGTACTTC.

The V and J genes are TRBV2 and TRBJ1-5; the D gene is possibly TRBD1 (6 bases). Per the germline V gene, CDR1 is SNHLY and CDR2 is FYNNEI. CDR3 length: 14 residues. V gave up 3 bases and J gave up 5 bases, with 11 bases separating them. CDR3 region: CASSDGGPYQPQHF. The CDR3 DNA reads TGTGCCAGCAGTGACGGGGGGCCCTATCAGCCCCAGCATTTT.

The V gene is TRBV9, the J gene TRBJ2-3; TRBD2 aligns across 8 bases. The CDR3 is made up of 15 amino acids. Germline V gene data show CDR1 as SGDLS and CDR2 as YYNGEE. The trim removed 2 bases at V and 2 bases at J, leaving 4 bases unmatched. The CDR3 reads CASSVARGVTDTQYF. The CDR3 DNA is TGTGCCAGCAGCGTCGCGCGGGGGGTCACAGATACGCAGTATTTT.

The chain uses TRBV2 and TRBJ1-2, with D perhaps TRBD1 (6 bases). Germline V lookup: CDR1 SNHLY, CDR2 FYNNEI. This CDR3 spans 13 amino acids. V lost 6 bases and J 2 bases, leaving 10 bases between the germline ends. CDR3 in amino acids: CASRGTGNYGYTF. The CDR3 DNA reads as TGTGCCAGCAGAGGCACAGGGAACTATGGCTACACCTTC.

This sequence joins TRBV6-1 and TRBJ1-2, with D hard to call. The CDR3 runs 10 residues. Germline-derived CDR1 and CDR2 are MNHNS and SASEGT. Trimming removed 1 base from V and 13 bases from J, with 7 bases in between. CDR3 nucleotide sequence: TGTGCCAGCAGTGAAGTGGAGTGCACCTTC. Encoded protein: CASSEVECTF.

This sequence joins TRBV19 and TRBJ2-7, with D unclear. The CDR3 covers 15 residues. The V gene's germline CDR1 is LNHDA and CDR2 SQIVND (reference sequence). V was pared by 3 bases and J by 2 bases, with 14 bases between. CDR3 region: CASSISLKIPYEQYF. As DNA, the CDR3 is TGTGCCAGTAGTATCTCCCTAAAGATACCCTACGAGCAGTACTTC.

The genes are TRBV7-3 and TRBJ2-1; D might be TRBD2 (5 bases). V was trimmed by 5 bases and J by 1 base, leaving 15 bases between them. Germline lookup yields CDR1 SGHTA and CDR2 FQGTGA. The CDR3 consists of 16 residues. The CDR3 DNA sequence: TGTGCCAGCAGCCCCAATAATCTAGCTTCCTACAATGAGCAGTTCTTC. It codes for CASSPNNLASYNEQFF.